This entry lists 8 T cell receptor beta chains sequenced from one sample in a study of chemoradiotherapy in HPV16-positive cancers (dated by TCRdb to the early 2020s). The library was prepared using the immunoSEQ multiplex PCR assay. TCRdb stores this immuneACCESS table with in-frame sequences only. Part of the clones is absent; in the studies checked, under half of the shortfall reflects unresolved V genes, and no reason is known for the rest. The sample has about 6,500 clones on record, about nine tenths of them singletons. Clones ranked in the top ten supply more than 1.5% of the sample. Sequencing was performed on blood, taken from a patient who underwent chemoradiotherapy. The receptors come from a human donor with HPV-associated anogenital cancer.

The V call is TRBV5-4, the J call TRBJ1-2, with 7 bases matching TRBD1. Germline values: CDR1 SGHNT, CDR2 YYREEE (reference sequence). With V trimmed by 1 base and J by 6 bases, 6 bases remained unmatched. The CDR3 is 14 residues long. The CDR3 loop is CASSLNRGLDGYTF. The CDR3 DNA is TGTGCCAGCAGCTTGAACAGGGGTCTGGATGGCTACACCTTC.

The genes are TRBV5-6 and TRBJ2-1, with TRBD2 identical over 11 bases. Germline V gene data show CDR1 as SGHDT and CDR2 as YYEEEE. This CDR3 has 15 amino acids. V was clipped by 3 bases and J by 4 bases; unmatched bases: 3. CDR3 DNA: TGTGCCAGCAGCTCCGGGACTAGCGGATACAATGAGCAGTTCTTC. Its protein product is CASSSGTSGYNEQFF.

The chain couples TRBV29-1 to TRBJ1-4, with D unclear. Germline V CDR1 and CDR2: SQVTM, ANQGSEA. V shed 0 bases and J shed 6 bases, with 14 bases lying between them. The CDR3 is made up of 15 amino acids. For the CDR3, the DNA is TGCAGCGTTGAAGATGGCCGGGGTCGGGATGAAAAACTGTTTTTT. It is translated as CSVEDGRGRDEKLFF.

The chain links TRBV14 to TRBJ2-5; D is unclear. V shed 1 base and J shed 8 bases, with 8 bases lying between them. CDR3 size: 12 residues. CDR1 is SGHDN, CDR2 FVKESK, per germline. CDR3 loop: CASSQVADTQYF. In DNA form, the CDR3 reads TGTGCCAGCAGCCAAGTTGCCGACACCCAGTACTTC.

The chain recombines TRBV2 with TRBJ2-1; D may be TRBD1 or TRBD2 (6 bases each). CDR1 is SNHLY and CDR2 is FYNNEI in the germline V gene. The CDR3 totals 16 residues. V was clipped by 3 bases and J by 1 base, with 13 bases between them. CDR3 in amino acids: CASSDLGGRSYNEQFF. The CDR3 DNA reads TGTGCCAGCAGTGACCTCGGGGGCAGATCCTACAATGAGCAGTTCTTC. Combining the CDR3 with reference TRBV2 and TRBJ2-1 gives the whole variable domain EPEVTQTPSHQVTQMGQEVILRCVPISNHLYFYWYRQILGQKVEFLVSFYNNEISEKSEIFDDQFSVERPDGSNFTLKIRSTKLEDSAMYFCASSDLGGRSYNEQFFGPGTRLTVL.

The genes are TRBV15 and TRBJ2-3, with 7 bases aligning to TRBD2. This CDR3 spans 15 amino acids. Trimming took 1 base from V and 0 from J; bases not matched to a gene: 1. CDR1 and CDR2 from the germline V gene are LNHNV and YYDKDF (reference sequence). This CDR3 is CATSRVSGSTDTQYF. CDR3 sequence (DNA): TGTGCCACCAGCAGAGTTAGCGGGAGCACAGATACGCAGTATTTT.

J is TRBJ2-3 and V is TRBV27; the D gene is possibly TRBD1 (5 bases). Germline values: CDR1 MNHEY, CDR2 SMNVEV (reference sequence). The V gene lost 7 bases and the J gene lost 0 bases, with 14 bases spanning the gap. CDR3 length: 15 amino acids. The CDR3 DNA is TGTGCCAGCAAAAAGCAGGGCTCTAGCACAGATACGCAGTATTTT. Protein product: CASKKQGSSTDTQYF.

This chain connects TRBV5-4 to TRBJ2-2; no definite D call. V was trimmed by 4 bases and J by 2 bases, leaving 3 bases between them. CDR1 is SGHNT, CDR2 YYREEE, per germline (reference sequence). This CDR3 contains 12 residues. CDR3 nucleotides: TGTGCCAGCAGCGAAAACACCGGGGAGCTGTTTTTT. Encoded protein: CASSENTGELFF.